The 10 T cell receptor beta chains given below trace back to one sample, sequenced in a study of tumor and adjacent non-tumor tissue in lung cancer. RNA was extracted from bulk tissue without any cell sorting. A modified ARM-PCR protocol with three rounds of nested PCR amplified TCRbeta. TCRdb reprocessed the multiplex PCR reads with MiXCR, giving one entry per CDR3 protein. The sample lists 120,000 or so distinct CDR3 sequences; roughly 64% were seen once. Source material: lung tumor tissue. The receptors stem from a man aged 30 to 39 with non-small cell lung cancer.

This clonotype appeared a few times. A read error is possible here, since a much larger clone lies one base away. This chain connects TRBV4-1 to TRBJ1-2; possibly TRBD1 for D (6 bases). The CDR3 runs 13 residues. Germline V gene data show CDR1 as MGHRA and CDR2 as YSYEKL. CDR3 sequence: CASSQDSGGASAF. DNA for the CDR3: TGCGCCAGCAGCCAAGACAGCGGGGGGGCCTCGGCCTTC.

This rearrangement joins TRBV11-1 to TRBJ1-2; D remains ambiguous. The length of the CDR3 is 15 residues. V was cut by 8 bases and J by 10 bases, with 26 bases left in between. CDR1 is SGHAT, CDR2 FQDESV, per germline (reference sequence). CDR3 loop: CASCPNYGSNKDYTF. The CDR3 coding sequence is TGTGCCAGCTGCCCAAATTATGGGTCGAACAAAGACTACACCTTC.

In regard to this clonotype: Since no conserved phenylalanine or tryptophan closes the CDR3, a read error is the likely cause. The chain combines TRBV11-2 with TRBJ2-1; TRBD2 aligns across 13 bases. Germline CDR1 is SGHAT and CDR2 is FQNNGV. The CDR3 covers 16 residues. CDR3 DNA sequence: TGTGCCAGCGGCTTACCCGGGACTAGCGGGATCAATGAGCAGTTCCTC. Translating gives CASGLPGTSGINEQFL.

This clonotype was seen at least ten times. The chain employs TRBV20-1 and TRBJ2-1, with 11 bases lining up with TRBD2. Trimming took 6 bases from V and 7 from J; bases not matched to a gene: 8. The CDR3 sequence is 14 residues long. Germline V gene lookup returns CDR1 DFQATT and CDR2 SNEGSKA (reference sequence). CDR3 in amino acids: CSADSGRAGNEQFF. The CDR3 bases are TGCAGTGCAGATAGCGGGAGGGCCGGGAATGAGCAGTTCTTC.

Worth noting for this clonotype: A read error is possible here, since a much larger clone lies one base away. The chain is built from TRBV4-1 and TRBJ2-7, with 8 bases aligning to TRBD2. The CDR3 loop spans 17 amino acids. The germline CDR1 and CDR2 sequences are MGHRA and YSYEKL. The chain's CDR3 is CTSSPRGSGVSSYEQYF. CDR3 nucleotide sequence: TGCACCAGCAGCCCCCGGGGTAGCGGGGTAAGCTCCTACGAGCAGTACTTC.

As concerns this clonotype: This may arise from a read error, as a much more abundant clone is one base away. J is TRBJ1-2 and V is TRBV20-1, with D possibly TRBD1 on 5 matching bases. This CDR3 has 14 residues. Germline-derived CDR1 and CDR2 are DFQATT and SNEGSKA (reference sequence). The CDR3 bases are TGCAGTGCTAGGGGGAGGGGTGAGTGGGATGGCTACATCTTC. This translates into CSARGRGEWDGYIF.

Here the CDR3 DNA reads TGTGCCAGCACCTTGGGGAGTACCCCCGGGACCCAGTACTTC. Protein product: CASTLGSTPGTQYF. The J gene is TRBJ2-5, the V gene TRBV12-3 or TRBV12-4; TRBD2 is a possible D gene (5 bases). V lost 7 bases to trimming and J lost 7 bases, with 19 bases between them. This CDR3 is built from 14 residues.

In its sample, this clonotype was seen a few times. It may be a read error: a sequence one base away is much more abundant. This chain uses TRBV25-1 with TRBJ2-2, with 9 bases lining up with TRBD1. Germline CDR1 MGHDK, CDR2 SYGVNS. This CDR3 region has 14 residues. Unmatched junction bases numbered 0, after V lost 6 bases and J lost 1 base. The CDR3 reads CASRDRGNTGELFF. The CDR3 nucleotides read TGTGCCAGCAGGGACAGGGGGAACACCGGGGAGCTGTTTTTT.

The chain uses TRBV7-2 and TRBJ2-7, with 8 bases that match TRBD1. The CDR3 extends over 15 amino acids. J lost 0 bases, V lost 2 bases, and 3 bases had no gene match. The germline V gene encodes CDR1 SGHTA and CDR2 FQGNSA. The CDR3 coding sequence is TGTGCCAGCAGCTTACAGGGGGCGAGCTCCTACGAGCAGTACTTC. This codes for CASSLQGASSYEQYF.

Remarks on this clonotype: Compared with germline, one end of the junction differs, possibly owing to a read error. This chain links TRBV11-2 with TRBJ2-1; 7 nucleotides agree with TRBD2. This CDR3 is built from 14 residues. CDR1 is SGHAT, CDR2 FQNNGV, per germline. The CDR3 region is CACRFGLADNEQSF. In DNA, the CDR3 is TGTGCCTGCCGGTTCGGGCTAGCGGACAATGAGCAGTCCTTC.